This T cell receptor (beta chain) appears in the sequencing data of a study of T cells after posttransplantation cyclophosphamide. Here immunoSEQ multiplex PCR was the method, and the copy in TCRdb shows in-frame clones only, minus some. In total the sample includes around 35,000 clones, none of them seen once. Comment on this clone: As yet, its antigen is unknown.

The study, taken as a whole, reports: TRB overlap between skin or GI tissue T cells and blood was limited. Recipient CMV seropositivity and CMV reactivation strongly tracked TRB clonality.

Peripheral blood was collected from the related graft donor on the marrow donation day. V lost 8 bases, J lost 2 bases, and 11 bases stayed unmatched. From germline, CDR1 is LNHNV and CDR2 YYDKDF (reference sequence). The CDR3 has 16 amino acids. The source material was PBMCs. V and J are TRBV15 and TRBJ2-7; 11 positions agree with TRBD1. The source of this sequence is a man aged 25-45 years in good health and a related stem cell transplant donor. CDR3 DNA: TGTGCCACCGGGGGGCGGGAGGGACAGGGGGCCTACGAGCAGTACTTC. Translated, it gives CATGGREGQGAYEQYF. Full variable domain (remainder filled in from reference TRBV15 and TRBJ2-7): DAMVIQNPRYQVTQFGKPVTLSCSQTLNHNVMYWYQQKSSQAPKLLFHYYDKDFNNEADTPDNFQSRRPNTSFCFLDIRSPGLGDTAMYLCATGGREGQGAYEQYFGPGTRLTVT.